The clone carrying this T cell receptor (beta chain) has just a few counts. What it recognizes is unknown. This sample was included in a study of cytomegalovirus exposure and HLA in healthy donors. The overall study: A prior analysis found fewer than 120 million unique TCR beta sequences from some 200 million T cells.

The study ran its PCR with 60 Vbeta and 13 Jbeta primers. Sequencing was performed with immunoSEQ multiplex PCR; in TCRdb, only in-frame clones are kept and a portion is missing. The sample carries about 130,000 clones, about 80% recorded once. Study results and limitations: Later work found that TCR association rates differed between HLA loci; DRB1 had the most and HLA-C the fewest. Most of the TCR beta V segments (in an earlier analysis) were productive either about 87% or about 30% of the time. A later analysis associated roughly 15,000 TCR beta sequences with HLA alleles at a 0.05 false discovery rate.

The CDR3 sequence is 16 residues long. The V gene's germline CDR1 is SGHTA and CDR2 FQGNSA. Trimming left V 4 bases short and J 2 bases short, with 15 bases between. The J gene is TRBJ1-5, the V gene TRBV7-2; TRBD1 is a possible D gene (6 bases). The receptor was isolated from a man aged 40-50 years in good health and CMV-seronegative. The source material was PBMCs. The CDR3 sequence: CASSSIGGGGNQPQHF. CDR3 nucleotides: TGTGCCAGCAGCTCTATAGGCGGGGGCGGCAATCAGCCCCAGCATTTT.